One and the same sample provided the 17 T cell receptor beta chains below, sequenced in a study of spatial heterogeneity in lung cancer (dated by TCRdb to about 2019). The method behind the library was 5' RACE. Sequencing used a NextSeq 500. TCRdb applied fastp at Q25 and MiXCR to the public reads, then kept only in-frame beta chains. Rows merge per CDR3 protein into single entries with the most common DNA and genes. The sample table holds roughly 8,500 distinct CDR3 sequences, of which less than 9% were seen once. Just under 30% of the sample is held by the ten biggest clonotypes. The sample's time point label, decoded: sample taken at primary tumor resection. TCR sequencing used whole RNA extracted from tumor and nontumor lung tissue, or from cryopreserved PBMC samples, without cell sorting. This specimen was PBMCs, taken at surgery. These receptors were taken from a female donor with early-stage non-small cell lung cancer.

By proportion, this clonotype is medium-sized. The V call is TRBV5-1, the J call TRBJ2-5; D call uncertain. Germline V gives CDR1 SGHRS, CDR2 YFSETQ. This CDR3 region has 13 residues. The V and J ends lost 0 bases and 1 base respectively, with 4 bases between them. This chain's CDR3 is CASSLAIQETQYF. Here the CDR3 DNA reads TGCGCCAGCAGCTTGGCCATCCAAGAGACCCAGTACTTC.

This clonotype is judged medium-sized. Written as DNA, the CDR3 is TGTGCCAGCAGCCCATCGTCCAGGGGGCAGAATGAGCAGTTCTTC. This encodes CASSPSSRGQNEQFF. The rearrangement uses TRBV7-3 and TRBJ2-1; 8 bases line up with TRBD1. CDR1 and CDR2 from the germline V gene are SGHTA and FQGTGA. After removal of 5 bases from V and 7 bases from J, the junction contained 10 bases not matched to a gene. The CDR3 runs to 15 residues.

This clonotype showed up many times. The chain recombines TRBV19 with TRBJ1-5; D is possibly TRBD1 (5 bases). V was shortened by 5 bases and J by 7 bases, with 15 bases between the two germline ends. CDR3 length equals 14 residues. Germline V CDR1 and CDR2: LNHDA, SQIVND (reference sequence). The CDR3 here is CASSGTGDRQPQHF. Here the CDR3 DNA reads TGTGCCAGTAGTGGTACAGGCGATAGGCAGCCCCAGCATTTT. The variable domain in full, completed from reference TRBV19 and TRBJ1-5, reads DGGITQSPKYLFRKEGQNVTLSCEQNLNHDAMYWYRQDPGQGLRLIYYSQIVNDFQKGDIAEGYSVSREKKESFPLTVTSAQKNPTAFYLCASSGTGDRQPQHFGDGTRLSIL.

The table lists this clonotype with many counts. The rearrangement joins TRBV6-2 or TRBV6-3 to TRBJ2-6; TRBD1 matches 8 bases. CDR1 is MNHEY, CDR2 SVGEGT, per germline. The CDR3 contains 19 residues. Trimming cost V 4 bases and J 0 bases; bases outside gene matches: 11. The CDR3 bases are TGTGCCAGCAGTTCCCTCCTTGGACAGGGCCGCTCTGGGGCCAACGTCCTGACTTTC. This encodes CASSSLLGQGRSGANVLTF.

This clonotype qualifies as medium-sized. The chain recombines TRBV20-1 with TRBJ2-4; maybe TRBD1 (5 bases). This CDR3 has 12 amino acids. Germline lookup yields CDR1 DFQATT and CDR2 SNEGSKA (reference sequence). Trimming stripped 3 bases from V and 13 bases from J, with 16 bases between. The CDR3 reads CSASFRGASQYF. CDR3 nucleotides: TGCAGTGCTAGTTTCCGTGGGGCAAGCCAGTACTTC.

Sample share makes this clonotype medium-sized. Here the CDR3 reads CATSGGGGNTDTQYF. The CDR3 nucleotides read TGTGCCACCTCTGGCGGGGGAGGTAACACAGATACGCAGTATTTT. J is TRBJ2-3 and V is TRBV19; 7 nucleotides agree with TRBD2. This CDR3 region has 15 residues. Germline V gene sequence: CDR1 LNHDA, CDR2 SQIVND (reference sequence). With 10 bases clipped from V and 2 bases from J, the junction kept 12 bases outside the gene matches.

A note on this clonotype: A much larger clone is a single base away; this may be a read error. The rearrangement joins TRBV5-1 to TRBJ2-7; D ambiguous. The germline V and J ends were trimmed by 4 bases and 8 bases, with 10 bases remaining between them. The CDR3 runs to 11 residues. Germline V gene lookup returns CDR1 SGHRS and CDR2 YFSETQ. The DNA for the CDR3 is TGCGCCAGCAGCGAGAGGTACAAGCAGTACTTC. The encoded protein is CASSERYKQYF.

This clonotype was observed at least ten times. The genes are TRBV5-1 and TRBJ2-5; maybe TRBD2 (5 bases). CDR1 is SGHRS and CDR2 is YFSETQ in the germline V gene. V lost 5 bases and J 2 bases, leaving 13 bases between the germline ends. The CDR3 runs to 14 residues. The CDR3 sequence is CASSFRPGQETQYF. For the CDR3, the DNA is TGCGCCAGCAGTTTTAGACCGGGACAAGAGACCCAGTACTTC.

This clonotype is classed as medium-sized. The rearrangement joins TRBV5-1 to TRBJ2-1; 7 positions match TRBD2. This CDR3 region has 15 residues. Trimming removed 3 bases from V and 4 bases from J; junction bases left unmatched: 7. CDR1 SGHRS and CDR2 YFSETQ come from the germline V gene. For the CDR3, the DNA is TGCGCCAGCAGCTGGGGGGGTAGCGGATACAATGAGCAGTTCTTC. This translates into CASSWGGSGYNEQFF.

This clonotype was observed a handful of times. The rearrangement links TRBV29-1 to TRBJ2-3, with D possibly called TRBD1 or TRBD2 (5 bases each). The germline CDR1 and CDR2 sequences are SQVTM and ANQGSEA. V lost 5 bases, J lost 3 bases, and 15 bases lay in between. The CDR3 covers 14 residues. CDR3 in amino acids: CSVKVGTVTDTQYF. In DNA, the CDR3 is TGCAGCGTTAAAGTAGGGACGGTAACAGATACGCAGTATTTT.

This clonotype has ten or more counts. The rearrangement uses TRBV5-4 and TRBJ2-2; 8 bases line up with TRBD1. CDR3 length: 15 amino acids. After removal of 4 bases from V and 7 bases from J, the junction contained 9 bases not matched to a gene. The germline V gene encodes CDR1 SGHNT and CDR2 YYREEE (reference sequence). CDR3 protein: CASSTDRVFNGELFF. The CDR3 DNA reads as TGTGCCAGCAGCACGGACAGGGTATTTAACGGGGAGCTGTTTTTT.

Ten or more counts support this clonotype. The V call is TRBV19, the J call TRBJ2-3, with 13 bases lining up with TRBD2. Germline V gives CDR1 LNHDA, CDR2 SQIVND (reference sequence). V dropped 1 base and J dropped 4; count of bases not matched to a gene: 8. The CDR3 runs 18 residues. In DNA, the CDR3 is TGTGCCAGTAGTATAGGTGGACTAGCGGGGGATATCGCAGATACGCAGTATTTT. This codes for CASSIGGLAGDIADTQYF.

This clonotype has a count of ten or more. The chain is built from TRBV3-1 and TRBJ2-7; tentative D call: TRBD2 (7 bases). Germline V gives CDR1 LGHDT, CDR2 YNNKEL (reference sequence). The CDR3 loop spans 16 amino acids. Trimming removed 4 bases at V and 1 base at J, with 17 bases between. CDR3 region: CASSPSGGGPSYEQYF. CDR3 nucleotides: TGTGCCAGCAGCCCCAGTGGGGGGGGGCCGTCCTACGAGCAGTACTTC.

This clonotype has at least ten counts. The genes are TRBV6-6 and TRBJ2-3, with 9 bases lining up with TRBD1. The CDR3 is 15 amino acids. CDR1 is MNHNY, CDR2 SVGAGI, per germline (reference sequence). V was clipped by 8 bases and J by 6 bases; unmatched bases: 12. The CDR3 region is CASQLDRGVGDTQYF. The CDR3 DNA reads TGTGCCAGCCAACTCGACAGGGGGGTAGGGGATACGCAGTATTTT.

A few counts support this clonotype. The chain carries TRBV5-8 and TRBJ2-1, with 8 bases lining up with TRBD1. CDR1 is SGHTS, CDR2 YDEGEE, per germline. Unmatched junction bases numbered 4, after V lost 8 bases and J lost 0 bases. The CDR3 runs to 14 residues. CDR3 nucleotides: TGTGCCAGTCGGGACAGGAGCTCCTACAATGAGCAGTTCTTC. It yields the protein CASRDRSSYNEQFF.

By share, this clonotype ranks as medium-sized. This chain links TRBV20-1 with TRBJ1-5; TRBD1 matches 8 bases. CDR1 is DFQATT, CDR2 SNEGSKA, per germline (reference sequence). Trimming removed 1 base from V and 3 bases from J; junction bases left unmatched: 5. The CDR3 is made up of 15 amino acids. This CDR3 is CSARARQGNNQPQHF. Here the CDR3 DNA reads TGCAGTGCTAGAGCGAGACAGGGGAACAATCAGCCCCAGCATTTT.

At least ten counts were recorded for this clonotype. The chain combines TRBV11-2 with TRBJ2-7; tentative D call: TRBD2 (5 bases). Deletions cut 4 bases from V and 6 bases from J, with 16 bases between. Germline values: CDR1 SGHAT, CDR2 FQNNGV. This CDR3 region has 14 residues. The CDR3 DNA sequence: TGTGCCAGCAGCTCGGGATCATACCGAGGCGAGCAGTACTTC. It specifies CASSSGSYRGEQYF.